This TCR beta chain stems from a study of cytomegalovirus exposure and HLA in healthy donors. Study observations and caveats: CMV serostatus was the only immune exposure information that was available.

A multiplex PCR was run with 60 Vbeta primers and 13 Jbeta primers. Method: immunoSEQ multiplex PCR; TCRdb's copy keeps in-frame clones and lacks some. Among some 200,000 clones listed, about four fifths were seen once. Details on this clone: Antigen unknown.

Sample: PBMCs. This receptor was obtained from a woman younger than 35 in good health and CMV-seronegative.

The DNA of the CDR3 is TGCGCCAGCAGCCTAGACCGGACAGGGGGCAACACTGAAGCTTTCTTT. Residues: CASSLDRTGGNTEAFF. The gene calls are TRBV5-1 and TRBJ1-1, with 11 bases lining up with TRBD1. Germline V gives CDR1 SGHRS, CDR2 YFSETQ. V gave up 4 bases and J gave up 2 bases; unmatched junction bases: 7. The CDR3 contains 16 residues. The entire variable domain, with the rest obtained from reference TRBV5-1 and TRBJ1-1, is as follows: KAGVTQTPRYLIKTRGQQVTLSCSPISGHRSVSWYQQTPGQGLQFLFEYFSETQRNKGNFPGRFSGRQFSNSRSEMNVSTLELGDSALYLCASSLDRTGGNTEAFFGQGTRLTVV.